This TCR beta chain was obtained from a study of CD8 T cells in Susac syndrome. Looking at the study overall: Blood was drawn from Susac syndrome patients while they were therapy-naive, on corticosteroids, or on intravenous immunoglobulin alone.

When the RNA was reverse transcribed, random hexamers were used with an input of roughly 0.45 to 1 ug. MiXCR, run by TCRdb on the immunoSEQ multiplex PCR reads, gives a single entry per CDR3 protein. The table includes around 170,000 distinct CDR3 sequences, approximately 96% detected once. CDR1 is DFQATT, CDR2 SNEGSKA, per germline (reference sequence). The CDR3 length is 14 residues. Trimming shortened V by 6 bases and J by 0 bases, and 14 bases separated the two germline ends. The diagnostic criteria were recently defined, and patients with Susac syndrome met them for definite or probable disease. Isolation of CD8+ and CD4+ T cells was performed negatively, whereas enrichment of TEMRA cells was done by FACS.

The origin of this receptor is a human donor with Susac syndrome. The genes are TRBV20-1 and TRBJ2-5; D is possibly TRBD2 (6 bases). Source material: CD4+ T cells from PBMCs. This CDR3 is CSAPRAGHQETQYF. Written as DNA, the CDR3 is TGCAGTGCCCCAAGGGCGGGACACCAAGAGACCCAGTACTTC.